This TCR beta chain comes out of a study of control samples from healthy donors and cancer patients. CDR3 length equals 13 residues. From germline, CDR1 is LGHDT and CDR2 YNNKEL (reference sequence). Trimming pared 0 bases from V and 8 bases from J, leaving 7 bases between. Sequenced by immunoSEQ multiplex PCR; TCRdb stores in-frame clones only, minus some. The table includes approximately 150,000 clones, less than 95% detected once. The sample was blood. The rearrangement uses TRBV3-1 (or the pseudogene TRBV3-2) and TRBJ1-4, with no clear D. This receptor was identified in a man between 18 and 29 years old in good health. The chain's CDR3 is CASSQDLREKLFF. CDR3 nucleotide sequence: TGTGCCAGCAGCCAAGATTTAAGGGAAAAACTGTTTTTT.